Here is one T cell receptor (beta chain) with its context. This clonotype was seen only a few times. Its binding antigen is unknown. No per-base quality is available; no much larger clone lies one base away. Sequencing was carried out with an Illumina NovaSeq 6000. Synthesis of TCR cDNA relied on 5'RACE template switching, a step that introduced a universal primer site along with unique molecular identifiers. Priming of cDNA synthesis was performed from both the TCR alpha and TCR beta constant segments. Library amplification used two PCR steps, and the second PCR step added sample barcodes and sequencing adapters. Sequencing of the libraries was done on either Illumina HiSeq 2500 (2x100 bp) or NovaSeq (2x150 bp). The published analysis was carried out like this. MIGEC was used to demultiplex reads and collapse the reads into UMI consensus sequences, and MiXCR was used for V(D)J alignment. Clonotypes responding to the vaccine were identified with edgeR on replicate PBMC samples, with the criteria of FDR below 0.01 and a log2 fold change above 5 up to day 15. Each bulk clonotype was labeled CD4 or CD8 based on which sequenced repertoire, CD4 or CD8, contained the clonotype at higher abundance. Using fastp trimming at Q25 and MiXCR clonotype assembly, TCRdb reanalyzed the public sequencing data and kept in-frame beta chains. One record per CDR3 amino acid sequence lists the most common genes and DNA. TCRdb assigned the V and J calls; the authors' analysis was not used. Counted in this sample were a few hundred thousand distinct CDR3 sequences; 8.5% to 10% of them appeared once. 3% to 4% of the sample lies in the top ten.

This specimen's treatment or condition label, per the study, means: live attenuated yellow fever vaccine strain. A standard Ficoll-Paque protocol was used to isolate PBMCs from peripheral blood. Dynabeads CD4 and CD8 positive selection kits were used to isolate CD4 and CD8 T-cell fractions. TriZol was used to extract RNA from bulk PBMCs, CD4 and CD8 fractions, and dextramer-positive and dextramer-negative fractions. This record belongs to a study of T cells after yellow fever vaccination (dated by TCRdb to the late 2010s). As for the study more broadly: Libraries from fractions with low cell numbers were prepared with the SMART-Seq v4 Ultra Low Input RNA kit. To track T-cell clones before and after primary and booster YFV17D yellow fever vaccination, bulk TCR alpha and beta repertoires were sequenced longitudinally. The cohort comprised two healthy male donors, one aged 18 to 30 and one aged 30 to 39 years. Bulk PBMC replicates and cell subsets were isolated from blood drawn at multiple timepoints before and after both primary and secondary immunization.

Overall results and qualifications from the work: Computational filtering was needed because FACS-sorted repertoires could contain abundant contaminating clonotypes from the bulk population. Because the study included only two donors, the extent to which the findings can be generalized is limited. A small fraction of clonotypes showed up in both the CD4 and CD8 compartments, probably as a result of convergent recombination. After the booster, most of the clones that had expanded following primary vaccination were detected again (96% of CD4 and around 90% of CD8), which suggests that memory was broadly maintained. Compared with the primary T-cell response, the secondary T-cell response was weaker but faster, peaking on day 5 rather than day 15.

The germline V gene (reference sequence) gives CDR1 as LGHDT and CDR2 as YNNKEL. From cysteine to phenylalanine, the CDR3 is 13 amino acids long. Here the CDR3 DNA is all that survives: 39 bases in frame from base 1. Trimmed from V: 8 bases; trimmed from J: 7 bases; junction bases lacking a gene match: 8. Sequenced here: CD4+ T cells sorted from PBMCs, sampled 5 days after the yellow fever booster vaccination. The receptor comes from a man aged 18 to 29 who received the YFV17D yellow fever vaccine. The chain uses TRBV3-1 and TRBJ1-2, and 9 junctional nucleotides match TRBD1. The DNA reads TGTGCCAGCCGACCTAACAGGGGGCTTGGCTACACCTTC. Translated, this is CASRPNRGLGYTF.